Here is one TCR beta chain with its context. Its antigen remains unknown. This sample is part of a study of CD8+ T cells in alopecia areata. Across the study: In an open-label trial, patients got 5 to 10 mg tofacitinib twice daily. Study-wide findings and caveats: Clarity of TCR sharing across patients fell short of that in mice, possibly HLA-related.

The sequencing template was cDNA reverse transcribed from extracted RNA. The method was immunoSEQ multiplex PCR; TCRdb's version includes in-frame clones alone and lacks a portion of them. Of 150,000 to 180,000 clones listed, 40% to 60% are singletons. Cell sorting was applied to PBMCs, and CD4+ and CD8+ T cells were collected. Trimming took off 2 bases at V and 1 base at J, with 15 bases between the two ends. The CDR3 length is 17 residues. CDR1 is SEHNR, CDR2 FQNEAQ, per germline (reference sequence). The TCR was taken from a human donor with alopecia areata. The material sequenced was CD8+ T cells sorted from blood, taken at week 0. J is TRBJ1-5 and V is TRBV7-9, with a tentative D call TRBD1 (5 bases). CDR3 nucleotide sequence: TGTGCCAGCAGCTTATGGCCGGGGGGAGGAAGCAATCAGCCCCAGCATTTT. Residues: CASSLWPGGGSNQPQHF.